This record covers a single T cell receptor beta chain. Its antigen is still unknown. This sample was included in a study of beta chain features in type 1 diabetes. Study summary: Sorted cells examined across all samples numbered 95 million to 120 million.

Whole-study results and caveats: All four CD4+ subsets of Type 1 diabetes patients contained TCRB CDR3s that were moderately but significantly shorter.

TCRB transcripts that were expressed got sequenced, as all of the isolated RNA had been reverse transcribed. Measured with immunoSEQ multiplex PCR; TCRdb has only the in-frame clones, and not every one. The sample consists of 53,000 or so clones, 55% to 75% of them appearing once. The TCR sequence derives from a woman in her twenties or thirties with type 1 diabetes. The sample taken for sequencing was stem cell memory CD4+ T cells from blood.

In DNA form, the CDR3 reads TGTGCCAGCAGTTCACCACGGGACAGACTATCAAACTATGGCTACACCTTC. This codes for CASSSPRDRLSNYGYTF. This rearrangement joins TRBV28 to TRBJ1-2; 7 nucleotides agree with TRBD1. The CDR3 is 17 amino acids. The V segment lost 4 bases and the J segment 2 bases; nucleotides outside the gene matches: 13. The germline CDR1 and CDR2 sequences are MDHEN and SYDVKM.